Below, 26 T cell receptor beta chains from the same sample are listed, as sequenced in a study of cytomegalovirus exposure and HLA in healthy donors. This PCR relied on a set of 60 Vbeta primers and 13 Jbeta primers. Assay used: immunoSEQ multiplex PCR; TCRdb lists only in-frame clones, some missing. The repertoire consists of fewer than 150,000 clones, with just under 85% occurring once and the leading ten covering 4.1%. Material: PBMCs. The receptor source for this set is a man aged 35 to 55 in good health and CMV-seropositive.

This chain joins TRBV5-1 and TRBJ2-3; TRBD2 aligns across 10 bases. Germline CDR1 reads SGHRS; CDR2 reads YFSETQ. V dropped 4 bases and J dropped 2; count of bases not matched to a gene: 4. The CDR3 runs to 15 residues. Written as DNA, the CDR3 is TGCGCCAGCAGCGCCAGCGGGAGGGTCACAGATACGCAGTATTTT. Encoded protein: CASSASGRVTDTQYF.

The rearrangement joins TRBV21-1 to TRBJ1-5; the table's D call of TRBD1 was not tested on the DNA. TRBV21-1 is termed a pseudogene. The CDR3 runs to 15 residues. The chain's CDR3 is CASSSGTANYQPQHF. In DNA form, the CDR3 reads TGTGCCAGCAGCAGTGGGACAGCAAATTATCAGCCCCAGCATTTT.

There are a few counts of this clone. J is TRBJ1-2 and V is TRBV29-1; a weak D match, TRBD1 (5 bases). Germline assignment: CDR1 SQVTM and CDR2 ANQGSEA. This CDR3 is 12 amino acids long. The V end lost 0 bases, the J end lost 7 bases, and 9 bases lay between the germline ends. This CDR3 reads CSVEDAGVGYTF. DNA for the CDR3: TGCAGCGTTGAAGATGCGGGGGTTGGCTACACCTTC.

The chain employs TRBV7-9 and TRBJ2-2, with 7 bases that match TRBD1. V shed 1 base and J 2 bases; nucleotides not matched to a gene: 4. The V gene's germline CDR1 is SEHNR and CDR2 FQNEAQ (reference sequence). CDR3 size: 16 residues. For the CDR3, the DNA is TGTGCCAGCAGCTTAGGGGCAGGGGGAAACACCGGGGAGCTGTTTTTT. Its translation is CASSLGAGGNTGELFF.

This clone was recorded once. This rearrangement joins TRBV6-5 to TRBJ1-6; D remains ambiguous. Germline CDR1 and CDR2: MNHEY and SVGAGI. CDR3 size: 13 residues. Trimming removed 6 bases from V and 7 bases from J, with 10 bases in between. The CDR3 protein is CASSPFLNSPLHF. The CDR3 nucleotides read TGTGCCAGCAGCCCCTTCCTAAATTCACCCCTCCACTTT.

V is TRBV19 and J is TRBJ1-5; weak D call: TRBD1 (6 bases). The length of the CDR3 is 18 residues. V lost 3 bases to trimming and J lost 4 bases, with 22 bases between them. CDR1 is LNHDA, CDR2 SQIVND, per germline (reference sequence). The CDR3 is CASSIFQGILSRNQPQHF. The CDR3 DNA reads as TGTGCCAGTAGTATTTTTCAGGGGATTCTGTCAAGGAATCAGCCCCAGCATTTT.

The V and J genes are TRBV18 and TRBJ2-1; 9 bases are a match to TRBD1. Per the germline V gene, CDR1 is KGHSH and CDR2 is LQKENI. J gave up 2 bases and V 4 bases, and 6 bases lay outside the gene matches. This CDR3 spans 16 amino acids. This chain's CDR3 is CASSLGQGTPYNEQFF. The CDR3 nucleotides read TGTGCCAGCTCACTAGGACAGGGGACGCCCTACAATGAGCAGTTCTTC.

This clone was recorded only once. The same CDR3 can be traced to other DNA sequences in this sample. The chain uses TRBV5-1 and TRBJ2-5; a weak D match, TRBD2 (6 bases). Per germline, CDR1 SGHRS and CDR2 YFSETQ. V was trimmed by 2 bases and J by 4 bases, leaving 15 bases between them. The CDR3 contains 15 residues. The CDR3 DNA reads as TGCGCCAGCAGCTTCTCGGCGGGACCTCGAGAGACCCAGTACTTC. Translating it yields CASSFSAGPRETQYF.

This clone occurred a few times. The genes are TRBV9 and TRBJ1-2; 7 bases align to TRBD1. The V and J ends lost 4 bases and 4 bases, in that order; junction bases with no gene match: 4. Germline CDR1 SGDLS, CDR2 YYNGEE. The CDR3 contains 13 residues. CDR3 sequence reads: CASSPRTGYGYTF. CDR3 nucleotides: TGTGCCAGCAGCCCCCGGACAGGCTATGGCTACACCTTC. The variable domain in full, completed from reference TRBV9 and TRBJ1-2, reads DSGVTQTPKHLITATGQRVTLRCSPRSGDLSVYWYQQSLDQGLQFLIQYYNGEERAKGNILERFSAQQFPDLHSELNLSSLELGDSALYFCASSPRTGYGYTFGSGTRLTVV.

This clone was counted a single time. The V call is TRBV27, the J call TRBJ2-1, with 7 bases lining up with TRBD2. The J segment lost 8 bases and the V segment lost 7 bases, leaving 8 bases of the junction unmatched. Germline CDR1 reads MNHEY; CDR2 reads SMNVEV (reference sequence). The CDR3 is 13 residues long. The CDR3 sequence is CASKSGTIYEQFF. CDR3 nucleotide sequence: TGTGCCAGCAAATCCGGGACTATCTATGAGCAGTTCTTC.

V and J are TRBV19 and TRBJ2-1; 8 bases match TRBD2. J lost 1 base, V lost 5 bases, and 7 bases had no gene match. The germline V gene encodes CDR1 LNHDA and CDR2 SQIVND (reference sequence). This CDR3 contains 16 residues. DNA for the CDR3: TGTGCCAGTAGTCGAGCGGGAGCGCGGTCCTACAATGAGCAGTTCTTC. Translation: CASSRAGARSYNEQFF.

The genes are TRBV30 and TRBJ2-1; D may be TRBD2 (6 bases). Trimming pared 2 bases from V and 6 bases from J, leaving 17 bases between. The CDR3 consists of 15 residues. From germline, CDR1 is GTSNPN and CDR2 SVGIG (reference sequence). The CDR3 reads CAWSTSAGTSNEQFF. The CDR3 DNA is TGTGCCTGGAGTACCTCCGCGGGAACGAGCAATGAGCAGTTCTTC.

V and J are TRBV7-9 and TRBJ2-1; 7 nucleotides align to TRBD2. The CDR3 contains 17 residues. V lost 5 bases and J lost 9; bases outside the gene matches: 19. The germline CDR1 and CDR2 sequences are SEHNR and FQNEAQ (reference sequence). The CDR3 DNA is TGTGCCAGCAGCCCTCCTATAGGCCCGGGACTATTAAGTGAGCAGTTCTTC. Protein product: CASSPPIGPGLLSEQFF.

The chain is built from TRBV30 and TRBJ2-1; 8 bases are shared with TRBD2. There are 15 residues in the CDR3. Germline V lookup: CDR1 GTSNPN, CDR2 SVGIG (reference sequence). Trimming removed 0 bases from V and 4 bases from J; junction bases left unmatched: 5. The CDR3 is CAWSVIAGGYNEQFF. The CDR3 DNA follows: TGTGCCTGGAGTGTAATCGCGGGGGGATACAATGAGCAGTTCTTC.

Comment on this clone: A junction end diverges from the germline sequence, so it may reflect a read error. This rearrangement joins TRBV15 to TRBJ2-7; D is possibly TRBD2 (5 bases). Germline V gives CDR1 LNHNV, CDR2 YYDKDF (reference sequence). The CDR3 has 14 amino acids. CDR3 protein: CATSRELGRAAPNF. CDR3 bases: TGTGCCACCAGCAGAGAACTAGGGCGGGCTGCACCCAACTTC. Full variable domain (outside the CDR3, taken from reference TRBV15 and TRBJ2-7): DAMVIQNPRYQVTQFGKPVTLSCSQTLNHNVMYWYQQKSSQAPKLLFHYYDKDFNNEADTPDNFQSRRPNTSFCFLDIRSPGLGDTAMYLCATSRELGRAAPNFGPGTRLTVT.

This clone was counted once. The rearrangement links TRBV4-3 to TRBJ2-7, with 7 bases matching TRBD1. Trimming cost V 0 bases and J 0 bases; bases outside gene matches: 2. The CDR3 covers 15 residues. Germline-derived CDR1 and CDR2 are LGHNA and YSLEER. The CDR3 protein is CASSQEGTASYEQYF. Written as DNA, the CDR3 is TGCGCCAGCAGCCAAGAGGGGACAGCCTCCTACGAGCAGTACTTC.

V and J are TRBV7-9 and TRBJ2-3; the match to TRBD2 covers 15 bases. The CDR3 sequence is 17 residues long. V lost 5 bases to trimming and J lost 6 bases; unmatched junction nucleotides: 9. In germline, CDR1 is SEHNR, CDR2 FQNEAQ (reference sequence). The CDR3 loop reads CASSPAGTSGGWDTQYF. CDR3 in DNA: TGTGCCAGCAGCCCCGCCGGGACTAGCGGGGGGTGGGATACGCAGTATTTT.

The chain recombines TRBV18 with TRBJ2-1, with TRBD1 matching over 8 bases. Germline V gene sequence: CDR1 KGHSH, CDR2 LQKENI. The ends lost 2 bases at V and 10 bases at J; junction bases unmatched: 7. The CDR3 consists of 14 residues. The chain's CDR3 is CASSPVGQAFEQFF. CDR3 bases: TGTGCCAGCTCACCAGTGGGACAGGCTTTCGAGCAGTTCTTC. The whole variable domain, remainder taken from reference TRBV18 and TRBJ2-1, is NAGVMQNPRHLVRRRGQEARLRCSPMKGHSHVYWYRQLPEEGLKFMVYLQKENIIDESGMPKERFSAEFPKEGPSILRIQQVVRGDSAAYFCASSPVGQAFEQFFGPGTRLTVL.

This sequence joins TRBV5-1 and TRBJ2-3; D is uncertain. This CDR3 region has 13 residues. CDR1 is SGHRS, CDR2 YFSETQ, per germline. V was clipped by 0 bases and J by 5 bases, with 7 bases between them. The CDR3 loop is CASSLGGVDTQYF. DNA of the CDR3: TGCGCCAGCAGCTTGGGAGGAGTAGATACGCAGTATTTT.

This rearrangement joins TRBV18 to TRBJ2-7, with D unclear. This CDR3 spans 14 amino acids. CDR1 KGHSH and CDR2 LQKENI come from the germline V gene. Trimming pared 6 bases from V and 6 bases from J, leaving 18 bases between. The CDR3 is CASSPDRVHGEQYF. CDR3 nucleotide sequence: TGTGCCAGCTCGCCCGACCGGGTCCACGGCGAGCAGTACTTC.

Details on this clone: Germline is not matched at one junction end, which may reflect a read error. The chain couples TRBV7-9 to TRBJ1-4; D not certain. This CDR3 has 16 amino acids. CDR1 and CDR2 (germline): SEHNR, FQNEAQ (reference sequence). The CDR3 is CSSSADGFVRNEKLFF. DNA of the CDR3: TGTTCCAGCAGCGCCGACGGGTTCGTAAGGAATGAAAAACTGTTTTTT.

The rearrangement joins TRBV7-2 to TRBJ2-7; the match to TRBD1 covers 7 bases. CDR3 length equals 14 residues. V dropped 5 bases and J dropped 7; count of bases not matched to a gene: 11. Germline CDR1 is SGHTA and CDR2 is FQGNSA. The CDR3 region has the DNA TGTGCCAGCAGCCTAGAGACAGGGCCGCGGGAGCAGTACTTC. It translates to CASSLETGPREQYF.

The chain is built from TRBV18 and TRBJ2-7; D is possibly TRBD2 (5 bases). The CDR3 has 15 residues. Germline V gives CDR1 KGHSH, CDR2 LQKENI. Deletions cut 6 bases from V and 0 bases from J, with 15 bases between. The CDR3 is CASSGGPHRSYEQYF. The CDR3 bases are TGTGCCAGCTCCGGCGGGCCACACCGCTCCTACGAGCAGTACTTC.

The chain links TRBV5-4 to TRBJ2-3; D may be TRBD2 (6 bases). The CDR3 runs 15 residues. Trimming shortened V by 0 bases and J by 3 bases, and 11 bases separated the two germline ends. The germline V gene encodes CDR1 SGHNT and CDR2 YYREEE (reference sequence). CDR3 DNA: TGTGCCAGCAGCTTGGGACTAGAGTTTACAGATACGCAGTATTTT. Translation: CASSLGLEFTDTQYF.

V is TRBV11-2 and J is TRBJ1-2; TRBD1 agrees at 11 bases. J lost 8 bases, V lost 5 bases, and 7 bases had no gene match. The CDR3 is 14 residues long. The germline V gene encodes CDR1 SGHAT and CDR2 FQNNGV. CDR3 amino acids: CASSHAGTGGGYTF. The CDR3 DNA follows: TGTGCCAGCAGCCACGCGGGGACAGGGGGAGGCTACACCTTC.

The sample holds one count of this clone. V is TRBV27 and J is TRBJ1-4; 9 bases are shared with TRBD1. CDR1 MNHEY and CDR2 SMNVEV come from the germline V gene (reference sequence). This CDR3 comprises 15 residues. V was pared by 5 bases and J by 4 bases, with 5 bases of the junction left unmatched. As DNA, the CDR3 is TGTGCCAGCAGTGCCTGGACAGGGGATAATGAAAAACTGTTTTTT. It specifies CASSAWTGDNEKLFF.